The 13 T cell receptor beta chains listed next were all sequenced from one sample in a study of blood T cells in healthy people across ages. The use of a sample-barcoded 5' primer and a J-beta primer mix characterized a second PCR of roughly 7 to 11 cycles. One entry per CDR3 protein results from TCRdb running MiXCR on the 5' RACE reads. The table lists around 1.5 million distinct CDR3 sequences, around 55% of them singletons. Material for sequencing was blood. The receptors come from a man aged 18 to 30 in good health.

CDR3 region: CASSLRDPRNSPLHF. The CDR3 nucleotides are TGTGCCAGCAGCCTAAGGGACCCACGAAATTCACCCCTCCACTTT. The V call is TRBV7-9, the J call TRBJ1-6, with TRBD1 as a possible D gene (5 bases). The CDR3 is made up of 15 amino acids. V lost 5 bases to trimming and J lost 7 bases, with 15 bases between them. Looked up from germline, CDR1 is SEHNR and CDR2 is FQNEAQ (reference sequence).

The V gene is TRBV6-1, the J gene TRBJ2-4, with TRBD1 matching 10 bases. With the DNA end fitting TRBJ2-7 better, the J assignment may be wrong. The germline gives CDR1 MNHNS, CDR2 SASEGT. CDR3 length: 15 amino acids. The chain's CDR3 is CASSADRGRIYEQYF. The CDR3 nucleotides are TGTGCCAGCAGTGCCGACAGGGGGCGCATCTACGAGCAGTACTTC.

The chain employs TRBV4-3 and TRBJ2-3; 9 bases map to TRBD2. Trimming at V came to 1 base and at J to 4 bases, leaving 18 bases not matched to a gene. The CDR3 contains 20 residues. Germline assignment: CDR1 LGHNA and CDR2 YSLEER. The chain's CDR3 is CASSQGWVVLSGGMSDTQYF. CDR3 in DNA: TGCGCCAGCAGCCAAGGATGGGTGGTTCTTAGCGGGGGCATGTCAGATACGCAGTATTTT.

The chain links TRBV2 to TRBJ2-1; the match to TRBD2 covers 8 bases. Trimming removed 6 bases from V and 7 bases from J; junction bases left unmatched: 8. Per the germline V gene, CDR1 is SNHLY and CDR2 is FYNNEI. This CDR3 is built from 14 residues. CDR3 in amino acids: CASSSGLENNEQFF. For the CDR3, the DNA is TGTGCCAGCAGCTCGGGACTAGAAAATAATGAGCAGTTCTTC.

This chain joins TRBV6-1 and TRBJ1-5; 7 bases map to TRBD1. Germline-derived CDR1 and CDR2 are MNHNS and SASEGT. After removal of 1 base from V and 3 bases from J, the junction contained 3 bases not matched to a gene. The CDR3 is 15 amino acids. CDR3 nucleotide sequence: TGTGCCAGCAGTGAAGTGGGGACAGTCAATCAGCCCCAGCATTTT. Residues: CASSEVGTVNQPQHF.

The chain couples TRBV27 to TRBJ2-1, with no clear D. This CDR3 is 15 amino acids long. Looked up from germline, CDR1 is MNHEY and CDR2 is SMNVEV (reference sequence). Trimming left V 4 bases short and J 0 bases short, with 10 bases between. The CDR3 coding sequence is TGTGCCAGCAGTTCTGCCATTAGCTCCTACAATGAGCAGTTCTTC. Residues: CASSSAISSYNEQFF.

The rearrangement joins TRBV6-1 to TRBJ2-5; D not resolved. Germline V gene lookup returns CDR1 MNHNS and CDR2 SASEGT. V was shortened by 2 bases and J by 2 bases, with 12 bases between the two germline ends. The CDR3 has 15 residues. The DNA for the CDR3 is TGTGCCAGCAGTGAACTTGGTTGGCGGCAAGAGACCCAGTACTTC. This translates into CASSELGWRQETQYF.

The rearrangement joins TRBV18 to TRBJ2-5, with D possibly TRBD2 on 6 matching bases. V was pared by 3 bases and J by 5 bases, with 22 bases between. The CDR3 runs to 17 residues. Germline loops: CDR1 KGHSH, CDR2 LQKENI. Here the CDR3 reads CASSPVGGKRFRETQYF. For the CDR3, the DNA is TGTGCCAGCTCACCCGTGGGGGGTAAACGTTTCCGGGAGACCCAGTACTTC.

The V and J genes are TRBV27 and TRBJ2-7; D possibly corresponds to TRBD1 (5 bases). CDR1 and CDR2 from the germline V gene are MNHEY and SMNVEV (reference sequence). Trimming took 3 bases from V and 3 from J, leaving 12 bases between them. There are 14 residues in the CDR3. The CDR3 nucleotides are TGTGCCAGCAGTTTGGGCAGGGCGGTCTACGAGCAGTACTTC. Its protein is CASSLGRAVYEQYF.

A single count supports this clonotype. The chain joins TRBV2 to TRBJ2-3, with D tentatively TRBD2 (7 bases). Trimming stripped 7 bases from V and 4 bases from J, with 15 bases between. The V gene's germline CDR1 is SNHLY and CDR2 FYNNEI. The CDR3 is 14 residues long. CDR3 loop: CASKGGDEADTQYF. The CDR3 coding sequence is TGTGCCAGCAAGGGGGGGGATGAGGCAGATACGCAGTATTTT.

This chain links TRBV27 with TRBJ1-1, with a possible D match to TRBD1 (5 bases). The CDR3 is 15 residues long. Per germline, CDR1 MNHEY and CDR2 SMNVEV (reference sequence). Trimming took 7 bases from V and 3 from J, leaving 18 bases between them. The CDR3 nucleotides read TGTGCCAGCAACGTAGGGGCCCCCAGAGACACTGAAGCTTTCTTT. This translates into CASNVGAPRDTEAFF.

The chain combines TRBV12-3 or TRBV12-4 with TRBJ2-1, with 7 bases lining up with TRBD1. This CDR3 is built from 15 residues. With V trimmed by 8 bases and J by 7 bases, 14 bases remained unmatched. In DNA, the CDR3 is TGTGCCAGCTACCTCGAAGGGGGCGGCATGAATGAGCAGTTCTTC. Translated, it gives CASYLEGGGMNEQFF.

For this clonotype: An end of the junction does not agree with germline; a read error may underlie this. The V and J genes are TRBV3-1 and TRBJ1-4, with a tentative D call TRBD1 (6 bases). Germline V gene sequence: CDR1 LGHDT, CDR2 YNNKEL (reference sequence). The CDR3 extends over 17 amino acids. Here the CDR3 DNA reads TGTGCCAGAAGCCGACTGACGACAGGTGCAACTAATGAAAAACTGTTTTTT. It specifies CARSRLTTGATNEKLFF.